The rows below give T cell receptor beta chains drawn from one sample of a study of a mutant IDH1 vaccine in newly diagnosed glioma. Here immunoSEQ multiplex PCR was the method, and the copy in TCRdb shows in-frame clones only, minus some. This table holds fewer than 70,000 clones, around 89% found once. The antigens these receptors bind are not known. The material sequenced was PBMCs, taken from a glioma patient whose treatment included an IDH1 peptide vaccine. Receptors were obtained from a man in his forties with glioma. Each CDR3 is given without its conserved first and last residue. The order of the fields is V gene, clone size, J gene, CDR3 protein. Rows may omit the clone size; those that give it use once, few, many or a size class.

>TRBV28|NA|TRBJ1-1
ASSGWTGGLTEAF
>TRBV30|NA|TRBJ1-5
EKQGAEQPQH
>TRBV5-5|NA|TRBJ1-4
ASSPDRGRVDEKLF
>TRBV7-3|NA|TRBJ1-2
ASSPGQTPGGYT
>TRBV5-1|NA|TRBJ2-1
ASSAARDSTDNEQF
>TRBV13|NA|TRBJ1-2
ASKEANYGYT
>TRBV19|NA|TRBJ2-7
ASSIDRGGSYEQY
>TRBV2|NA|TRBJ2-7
ASREGQGVYEQY
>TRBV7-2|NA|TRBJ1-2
ASSLEAQAGGYGYT
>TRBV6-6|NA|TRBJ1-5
ASSYDRNNQPQH
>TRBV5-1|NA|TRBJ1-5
ASSWGTGGSNQPQH
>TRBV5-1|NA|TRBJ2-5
ASSTTVLRGQETQY
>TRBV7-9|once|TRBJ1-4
ASSLEGAFTTNEKLF
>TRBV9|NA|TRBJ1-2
ASSVGGTVGYT
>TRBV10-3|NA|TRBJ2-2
AARENGELF
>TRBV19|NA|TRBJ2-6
ASSIETGGSGANVLT
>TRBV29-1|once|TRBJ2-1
SATNGAVYNEQF
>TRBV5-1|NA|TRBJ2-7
ASSFYVASGSYEQY
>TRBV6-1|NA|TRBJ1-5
ASSERQLYQPQH
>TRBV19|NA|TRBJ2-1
ASTPDRVYNEQF